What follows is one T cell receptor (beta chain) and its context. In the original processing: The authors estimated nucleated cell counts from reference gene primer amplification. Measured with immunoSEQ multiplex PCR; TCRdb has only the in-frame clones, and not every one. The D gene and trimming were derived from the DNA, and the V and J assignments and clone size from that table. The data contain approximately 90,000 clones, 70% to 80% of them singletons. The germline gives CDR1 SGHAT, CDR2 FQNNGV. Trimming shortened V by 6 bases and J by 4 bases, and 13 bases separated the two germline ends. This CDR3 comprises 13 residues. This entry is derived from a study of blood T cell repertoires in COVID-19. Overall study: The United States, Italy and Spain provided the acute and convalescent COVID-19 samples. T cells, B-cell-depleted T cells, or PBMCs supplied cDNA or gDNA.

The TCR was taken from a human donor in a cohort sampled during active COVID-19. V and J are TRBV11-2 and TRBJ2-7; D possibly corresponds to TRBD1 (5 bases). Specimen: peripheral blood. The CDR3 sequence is CASSIGSGYEQYF. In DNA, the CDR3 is TGTGCCAGCAGTATAGGGTCAGGGTACGAGCAGTACTTC.